These T cell receptor beta chains were read from a single sample in a study of blood T cell repertoires in COVID-19. Measured with immunoSEQ multiplex PCR; TCRdb has only the in-frame clones, and not every one. The data hold more than 150,000 clones, with about 80% observed a single time. Material: PBMCs or T cells enriched from blood (not recorded which). These receptors were obtained from a man between 45 and 60 years old who had recovered from COVID-19. Each CDR3 is given with its conserved first and last residue. Each record gives: CDR3 protein, CDR3 DNA, V gene, clone size, J gene, D gene. D genes are given only for firm matches. A clone size is listed for some rows: how often the clone was seen (once, few, many), or a class if it is expanded.

CDR3 protein: CASSSGLALDEQFF
CDR3 DNA: TGTGCCAGCAGCTCCGGACTAGCACTCGATGAGCAGTTCTTC
V gene: TRBV7-3
clone size: -
J gene: TRBJ2-1
D gene: TRBD2

CDR3 protein: CASSPSGANGVTQYF
CDR3 DNA: TGCGCCAGCAGCCCGAGCGGGGCCAACGGGGTTACGCAGTATTTT
V gene: TRBV5-1
clone size: -
J gene: TRBJ2-3
D gene: TRBD2

CDR3 protein: CASSYSIAGNTIYF
CDR3 DNA: TGTGCCAGCAGTTACTCGATAGCTGGAAACACCATATATTTT
V gene: TRBV6-6
clone size: -
J gene: TRBJ1-3
D gene: -

CDR3 protein: CAWWGDEKLFF
CDR3 DNA: TGTGCCTGGTGGGGAGATGAAAAACTGTTTTTT
V gene: TRBV30
clone size: -
J gene: TRBJ1-4
D gene: -

CDR3 protein: CASSPGSSGREEQFF
CDR3 DNA: TGTGCCAGCTCACCAGGTTCTAGCGGGAGGGAAGAGCAGTTCTTC
V gene: TRBV18
clone size: -
J gene: TRBJ2-1
D gene: TRBD2

CDR3 protein: CASSPLSRPDTGELFF
CDR3 DNA: TGTGCCAGCTCACCACTGAGCAGGCCAGACACCGGGGAGCTGTTTTTT
V gene: TRBV18
clone size: -
J gene: TRBJ2-2
D gene: -

CDR3 protein: CASSRPGQAGNTIYF
CDR3 DNA: TGTGCCAGCAGCCGCCCGGGACAGGCTGGAAACACCATATATTTT
V gene: TRBV6-5
clone size: -
J gene: TRBJ1-3
D gene: TRBD1

CDR3 protein: CAWNPGRPRDEKLFF
CDR3 DNA: TGTGCCTGGAACCCTGGGAGGCCCCGGGATGAAAAACTGTTTTTT
V gene: TRBV30
clone size: -
J gene: TRBJ1-4
D gene: -

CDR3 protein: CASSPRRGLNQPQHF
CDR3 DNA: TGTGCCAGCTCACCACGCAGGGGGCTCAATCAGCCCCAGCATTTT
V gene: TRBV18
clone size: -
J gene: TRBJ1-5
D gene: TRBD1

CDR3 protein: CAITRTSGRRMYF
CDR3 DNA: TGTGCCATCACCCGGACTAGCGGGAGGAGAATGTATTTT
V gene: TRBV10-3
clone size: -
J gene: TRBJ2-3
D gene: TRBD2

CDR3 protein: CASSQDHTSVGGRAGEQYF
CDR3 DNA: TGTGCCAGCAGCCAAGATCATACTAGTGTTGGCGGGAGGGCCGGTGAGCAGTACTTC
V gene: TRBV4-2
clone size: -
J gene: TRBJ2-7
D gene: TRBD2

CDR3 protein: CASSQQRLSTDTQYF
CDR3 DNA: TGTGCCAGCAGCCAACAGCGGTTGAGCACAGATACGCAGTATTTT
V gene: TRBV14
clone size: -
J gene: TRBJ2-3
D gene: -

CDR3 protein: CASPRNVYEQYF
CDR3 DNA: TGTGCCTCCCCGAGGAACGTCTACGAGCAGTACTTC
V gene: TRBV30
clone size: -
J gene: TRBJ2-7
D gene: -

CDR3 protein: CASSDVGGSYEQYF
CDR3 DNA: TGCGCCAGCAGTGATGTGGGGGGCTCCTACGAGCAGTACTTC
V gene: TRBV10-2
clone size: -
J gene: TRBJ2-7
D gene: -

CDR3 protein: CASSIVRGVGKNEQFF
CDR3 DNA: TGTGCCAGTAGTATAGTTCGGGGGGTAGGGAAAAATGAGCAGTTCTTC
V gene: TRBV19
clone size: -
J gene: TRBJ2-1
D gene: TRBD2

CDR3 protein: CASSLGTGAFGGYTF
CDR3 DNA: TGCGCCAGCAGCCTAGGGACAGGGGCCTTTGGTGGCTACACCTTC
V gene: TRBV4-1
clone size: -
J gene: TRBJ1-2
D gene: TRBD1

CDR3 protein: CASSESGTSGPRNEQFF
CDR3 DNA: TGCGCCAGCAGTGAGAGCGGCACTAGCGGGCCCAGGAATGAGCAGTTCTTC
V gene: TRBV10-1
clone size: -
J gene: TRBJ2-1
D gene: TRBD2

CDR3 protein: CASSPPRGATEAFF
CDR3 DNA: TGTGCCAGCAGCCCCCCACGCGGCGCGACTGAAGCTTTCTTT
V gene: TRBV11-2
clone size: -
J gene: TRBJ1-1
D gene: -

CDR3 protein: CASLREGSYNEQFF
CDR3 DNA: TGTGCCAGCCTTCGGGAGGGCTCCTACAATGAGCAGTTCTTC
V gene: TRBV28
clone size: -
J gene: TRBJ2-1
D gene: TRBD2

CDR3 protein: CASSERGLLAVQETQYF
CDR3 DNA: TGTGCCAGCAGTGAGAGGGGCCTCCTAGCGGTACAAGAGACCCAGTACTTC
V gene: TRBV2
clone size: few
J gene: TRBJ2-5
D gene: TRBD2

CDR3 protein: CASSQDTGSRNYGYTF
CDR3 DNA: TGCGCCAGCAGCCAAGATACGGGGAGTAGAAACTATGGCTACACCTTC
V gene: TRBV4-1
clone size: once
J gene: TRBJ1-2
D gene: -

CDR3 protein: CASSLAKLGSSYNEQFF
CDR3 DNA: TGCGCCAGCAGCTTGGCTAAATTAGGGAGCTCCTACAATGAGCAGTTCTTC
V gene: TRBV5-1
clone size: once
J gene: TRBJ2-1
D gene: -

CDR3 protein: CSGAVQETQYF
CDR3 DNA: TGCAGCGGAGCGGTTCAAGAGACCCAGTACTTC
V gene: TRBV29-1
clone size: -
J gene: TRBJ2-5
D gene: -

CDR3 protein: CALQGKQGGTYEQYF
CDR3 DNA: TGTGCCCTTCAAGGGAAACAGGGAGGGACCTACGAGCAGTACTTC
V gene: TRBV27
clone size: -
J gene: TRBJ2-7
D gene: -

CDR3 protein: CASSIRDFSYEQYF
CDR3 DNA: TGTGCCAGTAGTATCCGGGACTTCTCCTACGAGCAGTACTTC
V gene: TRBV19
clone size: -
J gene: TRBJ2-7
D gene: -

CDR3 protein: CASSARTGQGGTGELFF
CDR3 DNA: TGTGCCAGCAGCGCGAGAACGGGACAGGGTGGCACCGGGGAGCTGTTTTTT
V gene: TRBV7-8
clone size: -
J gene: TRBJ2-2
D gene: TRBD1

CDR3 protein: CASSLRFAGGNQPQHF
CDR3 DNA: TGTGCCAGCAGCTTGCGATTTGCCGGGGGCAATCAGCCCCAGCATTTT
V gene: TRBV5-5
clone size: once
J gene: TRBJ1-5
D gene: -

CDR3 protein: CASSPETTLEKLFF
CDR3 DNA: TGTGCCAGCTCACCGGAAACTACACTGGAAAAACTGTTTTTT
V gene: TRBV18
clone size: -
J gene: TRBJ1-4
D gene: -

CDR3 protein: CASRLQGQGSDTQYF
CDR3 DNA: TGTGCCAGCAGGCTCCAGGGACAGGGGTCAGATACGCAGTATTTT
V gene: TRBV27
clone size: -
J gene: TRBJ2-3
D gene: TRBD1

CDR3 protein: CASSPPGRGLVQPQHF
CDR3 DNA: TGTGCCAGCTCACCACCCGGCAGGGGGCTGGTTCAGCCCCAGCATTTT
V gene: TRBV18
clone size: -
J gene: TRBJ1-5
D gene: TRBD1

CDR3 protein: CASSEGPDRALAGYTF
CDR3 DNA: TGTGCCAGCAGTGAAGGCCCGGACAGGGCGCTTGCTGGCTACACCTTC
V gene: TRBV6-1
clone size: -
J gene: TRBJ1-2
D gene: TRBD1

CDR3 protein: CARSPGVNYGYTF
CDR3 DNA: TGTGCCCGATCCCCCGGGGTTAACTATGGCTACACCTTC
V gene: TRBV30
clone size: -
J gene: TRBJ1-2
D gene: -

CDR3 protein: CASSWTSGEQETQYF
CDR3 DNA: TGTGCCAGTAGTTGGACTAGCGGAGAACAAGAGACCCAGTACTTC
V gene: TRBV19
clone size: once
J gene: TRBJ2-5
D gene: TRBD2

CDR3 protein: CATSRVREGYRTQYF
CDR3 DNA: TGTGCCACCAGCAGAGTCAGGGAGGGATACCGGACCCAGTACTTC
V gene: TRBV15
clone size: -
J gene: TRBJ2-5
D gene: TRBD2

CDR3 protein: CASSPQGASGYTF
CDR3 DNA: TGTGCCAGCAGTCCACAGGGGGCGAGCGGCTACACCTTC
V gene: TRBV6-5
clone size: -
J gene: TRBJ1-2
D gene: TRBD1

CDR3 protein: CAWKGPGSGGNYGYTF
CDR3 DNA: TGTGCCTGGAAAGGTCCAGGATCGGGAGGAAACTATGGCTACACCTTC
V gene: TRBV30
clone size: -
J gene: TRBJ1-2
D gene: -

CDR3 protein: CASRRTVYGYTF
CDR3 DNA: TGTGCCAGCAGACGGACAGTCTATGGCTACACCTTC
V gene: TRBV2
clone size: -
J gene: TRBJ1-2
D gene: -

CDR3 protein: CASSSGLAGGADTQYF
CDR3 DNA: TGTGCCAGCAGCTCGGGACTAGCGGGAGGTGCAGATACGCAGTATTTT
V gene: TRBV7-2
clone size: once
J gene: TRBJ2-3
D gene: TRBD2

CDR3 protein: CASSETWASETQYF
CDR3 DNA: TGTGCCAGCAGTGAAACCTGGGCGAGTGAGACCCAGTACTTC
V gene: TRBV2
clone size: -
J gene: TRBJ2-5
D gene: -

CDR3 protein: CASSLIGTGINEQFF
CDR3 DNA: TGTGCCAGCAGCTTAATCGGGACAGGGATTAATGAGCAGTTCTTC
V gene: TRBV13
clone size: -
J gene: TRBJ2-1
D gene: TRBD1

CDR3 protein: CASSQDRWTAYNEQFF
CDR3 DNA: TGTGCCAGCAGCCAAGATCGCTGGACAGCCTACAATGAGCAGTTCTTC
V gene: TRBV14
clone size: -
J gene: TRBJ2-1
D gene: -

CDR3 protein: CSASRAEVRETQYF
CDR3 DNA: TGCAGTGCTAGTAGAGCGGAGGTGAGGGAGACCCAGTACTTC
V gene: TRBV20-1
clone size: -
J gene: TRBJ2-5
D gene: -

CDR3 protein: CASSVVTSTGMNQPQHF
CDR3 DNA: TGTGCCAGCAGCGTAGTAACTTCCACGGGTATGAATCAGCCCCAGCATTTT
V gene: TRBV9
clone size: -
J gene: TRBJ1-5
D gene: -

CDR3 protein: CASSHYGQGNNEKLFF
CDR3 DNA: TGTGCCAGCAGCCATTATGGACAGGGCAACAATGAAAAACTGTTTTTT
V gene: TRBV6-6
clone size: once
J gene: TRBJ1-4
D gene: TRBD1

CDR3 protein: CASSFTGNTEAFF
CDR3 DNA: TGTGCCAGCAGTTTCACAGGGAACACTGAAGCTTTCTTT
V gene: TRBV27
clone size: -
J gene: TRBJ1-1
D gene: -

CDR3 protein: CASSLFTGNTEAFF
CDR3 DNA: TGTGCCAGCAGCTTATTTACAGGTAACACTGAAGCTTTCTTT
V gene: TRBV11-2
clone size: -
J gene: TRBJ1-1
D gene: -

CDR3 protein: CASSQGVQGAGTEAFF
CDR3 DNA: TGTGCCAGCAGCCAAGGGGTTCAGGGGGCTGGAACTGAAGCTTTCTTT
V gene: TRBV3-1/TRBV3-2
clone size: -
J gene: TRBJ1-1
D gene: TRBD1

CDR3 protein: CASSREGQGFYEQYF
CDR3 DNA: TGTGCCAGCAGCCGCGAGGGACAGGGATTCTACGAGCAGTACTTC
V gene: TRBV9
clone size: -
J gene: TRBJ2-7
D gene: TRBD1

CDR3 protein: CASSLAPGLAGGLQETQYF
CDR3 DNA: TGTGCCAGCAGCTTAGCACCGGGACTAGCGGGAGGGCTGCAAGAGACCCAGTACTTC
V gene: TRBV7-6
clone size: -
J gene: TRBJ2-5
D gene: TRBD2

CDR3 protein: CASSLTDGEKLFF
CDR3 DNA: TGCGCCAGCAGCTTGACAGATGGGGAAAAACTGTTTTTT
V gene: TRBV5-1
clone size: few
J gene: TRBJ1-4
D gene: -

CDR3 protein: CASSNGGGNDNSPLHF
CDR3 DNA: TGTGCCAGCAGCAATGGGGGGGGCAACGATAATTCACCCCTCCACTTT
V gene: TRBV28
clone size: -
J gene: TRBJ1-6
D gene: -

CDR3 protein: CASSVGLALDDTQYF
CDR3 DNA: TGTGCCAGCAGCGTAGGACTAGCCCTAGACGATACGCAGTATTTT
V gene: TRBV5-4
clone size: -
J gene: TRBJ2-3
D gene: TRBD2

CDR3 protein: CASSLAQGARTEAFF
CDR3 DNA: TGTGCCAGCAGCTTGGCTCAGGGGGCGAGGACTGAAGCTTTCTTT
V gene: TRBV5-4
clone size: once
J gene: TRBJ1-1
D gene: TRBD1

CDR3 protein: CASGTEETQYF
CDR3 DNA: TGTGCCAGCGGGACAGAAGAGACCCAGTACTTC
V gene: TRBV25-1
clone size: -
J gene: TRBJ2-5
D gene: TRBD1

CDR3 protein: CASSLGGHSTDTQYF
CDR3 DNA: TGCGCCAGCAGCTTGGGGGGACATAGCACAGATACGCAGTATTTT
V gene: TRBV5-1
clone size: -
J gene: TRBJ2-3
D gene: -

CDR3 protein: CASSSLGRAGGPNTGELFF
CDR3 DNA: TGTGCCAGCAGCTCCCTCGGTCGAGCGGGGGGCCCGAACACCGGGGAGCTGTTTTTT
V gene: TRBV5-5
clone size: -
J gene: TRBJ2-2
D gene: TRBD2

CDR3 protein: CASSQVGGTSGGARFF
CDR3 DNA: TGTGCCAGCAGCCAAGTAGGTGGGACTAGCGGGGGTGCGCGGTTCTTC
V gene: TRBV3-1/TRBV3-2
clone size: -
J gene: TRBJ2-1
D gene: TRBD2

CDR3 protein: CASSLIGDRGFGYTF
CDR3 DNA: TGTGCCAGCAGCTTAATAGGGGACAGGGGTTTCGGCTACACCTTC
V gene: TRBV13
clone size: -
J gene: TRBJ1-2
D gene: TRBD1

CDR3 protein: CASSYSGAAKKLFF
CDR3 DNA: TGTGCCAGCAGTTACTCAGGGGCGGCAAAGAAACTGTTTTTT
V gene: TRBV6-5
clone size: -
J gene: TRBJ1-4
D gene: -

CDR3 protein: CASFEVNEQFF
CDR3 DNA: TGTGCCAGCTTCGAGGTCAATGAGCAGTTCTTC
V gene: TRBV2
clone size: -
J gene: TRBJ2-1
D gene: -